The sequence of this TCR beta chain was determined in a study of response to subunit inactivated influenza vaccine. This clonotype was observed at least ten times. Per the germline V gene, CDR1 is MDHEN and CDR2 is SYDVKM. V lost 5 bases, J lost 0 bases, and 17 bases lay in between. This CDR3 is built from 16 residues. TCRdb re-analysed the RT-PCR reads in MiXCR, keeping a single row per CDR3 protein. The table records about half a million distinct CDR3 sequences, about 8% of them present only once. Source: PBMCs from blood, taken roughly 24 months after vaccination. The rearrangement joins TRBV28 to TRBJ2-7; tentatively, D is TRBD1 (5 bases). This receptor was taken from a man between 50 and 75 years old who received an inactivated influenza vaccine. CDR3 coding DNA: TGTGCCAGCAGTGCCCCCTTTGGGGCCAGCTCCTACGAGCAGTACTTC. This encodes CASSAPFGASSYEQYF.